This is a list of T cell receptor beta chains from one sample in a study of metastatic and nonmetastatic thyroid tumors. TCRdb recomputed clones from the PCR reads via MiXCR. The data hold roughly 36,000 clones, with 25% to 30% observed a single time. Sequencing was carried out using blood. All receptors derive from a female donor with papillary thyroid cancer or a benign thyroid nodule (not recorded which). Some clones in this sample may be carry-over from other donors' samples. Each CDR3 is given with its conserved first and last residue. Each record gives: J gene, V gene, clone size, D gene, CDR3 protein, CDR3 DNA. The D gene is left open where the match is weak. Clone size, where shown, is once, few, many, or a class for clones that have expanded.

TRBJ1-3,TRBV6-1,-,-,CASSLRGSNTIYF,TGTGCCAGCAGCCTCAGGGGCTCAAACACCATATATTTT
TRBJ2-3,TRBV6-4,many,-,CASSDNGGTDTQYF,TGTGCCAGCAGTGATAACGGGGGCACAGATACGCAGTATTTT
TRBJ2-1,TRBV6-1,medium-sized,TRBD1,CASTPPDRGINEQFF,TGTGCCAGCACTCCCCCGGACAGGGGGATTAATGAGCAGTTCTTC
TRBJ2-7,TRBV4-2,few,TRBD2,CASSQEAGTSGSTYEQYF,TGTGCCAGCAGCCAAGAAGCCGGGACTAGCGGGAGTACCTACGAGCAGTACTTC
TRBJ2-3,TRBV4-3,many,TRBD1,CASSRGRGIDTQYF,TGCGCCAGCAGCCGGGGCAGGGGGATAGATACGCAGTATTTT
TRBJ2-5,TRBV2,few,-,CASREGQEWVTQYF,TGTGCCAGCAGAGAGGGCCAGGAGTGGGTGACCCAGTACTTC
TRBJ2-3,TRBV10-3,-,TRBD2,CASDRTSGADTQYF,TGTGCCAGCGATCGGACTAGCGGGGCAGATACTCAGTATTTT
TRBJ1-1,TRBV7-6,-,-,CASSVMGGGTSGEAFF,TGTGCCAGCAGCGTTATGGGTGGGGGGACCTCCGGGGAAGCTTTCTTT
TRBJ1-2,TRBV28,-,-,CASSRGSGYTF,TGTGCCAGCAGTAGGGGGTCGGGCTACACCTTC
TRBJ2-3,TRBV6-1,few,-,CASTRGRHTDTQYF,TGTGCCAGCACCCGGGGCAGGCACACAGATACGCAGTATTTT
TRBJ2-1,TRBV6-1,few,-,CASNLVNEQFF,TGTGCCAGCAACCTAGTCAATGAGCAGTTCTTC
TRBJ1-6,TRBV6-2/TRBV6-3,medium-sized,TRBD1,CASSRTGSPLHF,TGTGCCAGCAGTCGGACAGGTTCACCCCTCCACTTT
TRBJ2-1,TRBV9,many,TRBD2,CASNREGGPNNEQFF,TGTGCCAGCAATCGGGAGGGAGGGCCAAACAATGAGCAGTTCTTC
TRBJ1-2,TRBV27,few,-,CASSLSPGVGYTF,TGTGCCAGCAGTTTATCCCCCGGGGTGGGCTACACCTTC
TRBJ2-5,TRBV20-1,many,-,CSAPQRTGLSEAQYF,TGCAGTGCCCCGCAACGGACTGGACTCTCCGAGGCCCAGTACTTC
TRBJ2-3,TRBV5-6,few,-,CASSLDGDTQYF,TGTGCCAGCAGCTTAGACGGGGATACGCAGTATTTT
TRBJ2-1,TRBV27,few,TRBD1,CASRLGDRGGYEQFF,TGTGCCAGCCGTCTAGGGGACAGGGGAGGGTATGAGCAGTTCTTC
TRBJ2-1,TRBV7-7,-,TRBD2,CASSLGTSHEQFF,TGTGCTAGCAGCTTAGGGACTAGCCATGAGCAGTTCTTC
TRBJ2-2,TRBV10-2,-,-,CASSLGVNTGELFF,TGCGCCAGCAGCCTAGGGGTGAACACCGGGGAGCTGTTTTTT
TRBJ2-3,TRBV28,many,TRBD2,CASSGGGGGTDTQYF,TGTGCCAGCAGTGGGGGGGGTGGTGGCACAGATACGCAGTATTTT
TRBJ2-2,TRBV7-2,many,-,CASSLRGGELFF,TGTGCCAGCAGCTTAAGGGGAGGGGAGCTGTTTTTT
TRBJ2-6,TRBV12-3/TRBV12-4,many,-,CASTSGRANVLTF,TGTGCCAGCACATCGGGTAGGGCCAACGTCCTGACTTTC
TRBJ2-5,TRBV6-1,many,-,CASSGGAEETQYF,TGTGCCAGCAGTGGGGGAGCGGAGGAGACCCAGTACTTC
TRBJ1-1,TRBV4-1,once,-,CASSQVNMGFNTEAFF,TGCGCCAGCAGCCAAGTCAATATGGGCTTTAACACTGAAGCTTTCTTT
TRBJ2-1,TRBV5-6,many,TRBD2,CASSGGEEQFF,TGTGCCAGCAGCGGGGGGGAGGAGCAGTTCTTC
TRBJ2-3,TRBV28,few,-,CASSGGGGVTDTQYF,TGTGCCAGCAGTGGTGGGGGTGGTGTCACAGATACGCAGTATTTT
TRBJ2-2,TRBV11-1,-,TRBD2,CASSLVLAGGTGELFF,TGTGCCAGCAGCTTAGTACTAGCGGGAGGGACCGGGGAGCTGTTTTTT
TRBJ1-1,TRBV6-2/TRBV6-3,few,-,CASSYRNRVGTEAFF,TGTGCCAGCAGTTACCGGAACAGGGTAGGCACTGAAGCTTTCTTT
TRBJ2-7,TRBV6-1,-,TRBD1,CATRDRVVYEQYF,TGCGCCACAAGGGACAGGGTCGTCTACGAGCAGTACTTC